A selection of T cell receptor beta chains follows, all from one sample in a study of cytomegalovirus exposure and HLA in healthy donors. Method: immunoSEQ multiplex PCR; TCRdb's copy keeps in-frame clones and lacks some. The top ten clones hold about 5% of a sample with fewer than 150,000 clones, around 77% of them seen once. Material for sequencing was PBMCs. Every receptor here comes from a woman aged 30 to 39 in good health and CMV-seropositive. Both conserved end residues are part of each CDR3. The D gene is left open where the match is weak. Size values are once, few and many counts, or a class for expanded clones, and some rows have none.

d_gene: TRBD1
abundance: NA
v_gene: TRBV2
j_gene: TRBJ2-4
CDR3aa: CASSEAPGQKNIQYF
CDR3nt: TGTGCCAGCAGTGAAGCGCCGGGACAGAAAAACATTCAGTACTTC

d_gene: NA
abundance: NA
v_gene: TRBV10-1
j_gene: TRBJ2-1
CDR3aa: CASSEAGFSSYNEQFF
CDR3nt: TGCGCCAGCAGTGAGGCGGGTTTCAGCTCCTACAATGAGCAGTTCTTC

d_gene: TRBD1
abundance: NA
v_gene: TRBV15
j_gene: TRBJ1-1
CDR3aa: CATSRDSLDRAEAFF
CDR3nt: TGTGCCACCAGCAGAGACTCCTTGGACAGGGCTGAAGCTTTCTTT

d_gene: TRBD1
abundance: NA
v_gene: TRBV6-6
j_gene: TRBJ1-2
CDR3aa: CASSSRQGYGYTF
CDR3nt: TGTGCCAGCAGTTCTCGACAGGGCTATGGCTACACCTTC

d_gene: NA
abundance: NA
v_gene: TRBV30
j_gene: TRBJ1-3
CDR3aa: CAWKAGSLGNTIYF
CDR3nt: TGTGCCTGGAAGGCCGGGAGTCTCGGAAACACCATATATTTT

d_gene: NA
abundance: NA
v_gene: TRBV4-1
j_gene: TRBJ1-1
CDR3aa: CASSQVQSTEAFF
CDR3nt: TGCGCCAGCAGCCAGGTACAGTCCACTGAAGCTTTCTTT

d_gene: NA
abundance: NA
v_gene: TRBV9
j_gene: TRBJ2-3
CDR3aa: CASSVGGAFWDTQYF
CDR3nt: TGTGCCAGCAGCGTGGGGGGGGCCTTTTGGGATACGCAGTATTTT

d_gene: TRBD2
abundance: NA
v_gene: TRBV6-5
j_gene: TRBJ2-7
CDR3aa: CASSPFGGGGPEQYF
CDR3nt: TGTGCCAGCAGCCCCTTCGGAGGCGGGGGGCCCGAGCAGTACTTC

d_gene: TRBD2
abundance: few
v_gene: TRBV27
j_gene: TRBJ2-7
CDR3aa: CASSWGLAGSYEQYF
CDR3nt: TGTGCCAGCAGTTGGGGACTAGCGGGATCCTACGAGCAGTACTTC

d_gene: TRBD1
abundance: NA
v_gene: TRBV29-1
j_gene: TRBJ1-1
CDR3aa: CSAGQHMNTEAFF
CDR3nt: TGCAGCGCGGGACAGCACATGAACACTGAAGCTTTCTTT

d_gene: NA
abundance: NA
v_gene: TRBV5-1
j_gene: TRBJ2-5
CDR3aa: CASRKHSGTQDEAQYF
CDR3nt: TGCGCCAGCAGGAAACATTCCGGGACACAGGACGAGGCCCAGTACTTC

d_gene: NA
abundance: NA
v_gene: TRBV11-3
j_gene: TRBJ2-5
CDR3aa: CASSFVWGVSTQETQYF
CDR3nt: TGTGCCAGCAGCTTTGTCTGGGGCGTATCCACCCAAGAGACCCAGTACTTC

d_gene: NA
abundance: NA
v_gene: TRBV6-5
j_gene: TRBJ2-7
CDR3aa: CASARVSSYEQYF
CDR3nt: TGTGCCAGCGCTCGGGTTAGCTCCTACGAGCAGTACTTC

d_gene: NA
abundance: NA
v_gene: TRBV11-2
j_gene: TRBJ1-1
CDR3aa: CASSFVRDTEAFF
CDR3nt: TGTGCCAGCAGCTTTGTACGGGATACTGAAGCTTTCTTT

d_gene: NA
abundance: NA
v_gene: TRBV7-6
j_gene: TRBJ2-7
CDR3aa: CASSSMTGGEQYF
CDR3nt: TGTGCCAGCAGCTCCATGACGGGCGGGGAGCAGTACTTC

d_gene: TRBD2
abundance: NA
v_gene: TRBV6-5
j_gene: TRBJ2-7
CDR3aa: CASGGLVGEQYF
CDR3nt: TGTGCCAGCGGAGGACTAGTGGGCGAGCAGTACTTC

d_gene: NA
abundance: few
v_gene: TRBV13
j_gene: TRBJ1-1
CDR3aa: CASSFMTRQKEAFF
CDR3nt: TGTGCCAGCAGCTTTATGACACGCCAGAAAGAAGCTTTCTTT

d_gene: TRBD2
abundance: NA
v_gene: TRBV27
j_gene: TRBJ2-1
CDR3aa: CASSLSIAGVYNEQFF
CDR3nt: TGTGCCAGCAGTTTATCGATCGCGGGGGTATACAATGAGCAGTTCTTC

d_gene: TRBD1
abundance: few
v_gene: TRBV6-6
j_gene: TRBJ1-4
CDR3aa: CASSGTGREKLFF
CDR3nt: TGTGCCAGCAGTGGGACAGGGAGGGAAAAACTGTTTTTT

d_gene: NA
abundance: NA
v_gene: TRBV10-3
j_gene: TRBJ1-1
CDR3aa: CAISESQNTEAFF
CDR3nt: TGTGCCATCAGTGAGTCACAGAACACTGAAGCTTTCTTT

d_gene: NA
abundance: NA
v_gene: TRBV29-1
j_gene: TRBJ1-1
CDR3aa: CSVEFLGGSNTEAFF
CDR3nt: TGCAGCGTTGAATTCTTGGGGGGTTCAAACACTGAAGCTTTCTTT

d_gene: NA
abundance: NA
v_gene: TRBV2
j_gene: TRBJ1-1
CDR3aa: CASSDDSTTGTTEAFF
CDR3nt: TGTGCCAGCAGTGATGACAGCACAACAGGGACCACTGAAGCTTTCTTT

d_gene: TRBD1
abundance: NA
v_gene: TRBV5-4
j_gene: TRBJ2-5
CDR3aa: CASSPGTEQETQYF
CDR3nt: TGTGCCAGCAGCCCCGGGACAGAGCAAGAGACCCAGTACTTC

d_gene: NA
abundance: few
v_gene: TRBV10-3
j_gene: TRBJ2-7
CDR3aa: CAISASDKNYEQYF
CDR3nt: TGTGCCATCAGTGCCTCGGACAAGAACTACGAGCAGTACTTC

d_gene: NA
abundance: NA
v_gene: TRBV9
j_gene: TRBJ2-3
CDR3aa: CASSVAPGVTADTQYF
CDR3nt: TGTGCCAGCAGCGTAGCGCCGGGAGTGACGGCAGATACGCAGTATTTT

d_gene: TRBD1
abundance: NA
v_gene: TRBV19
j_gene: TRBJ1-2
CDR3aa: CASRFISTGSDGYTF
CDR3nt: TGTGCCAGTAGGTTCATATCGACAGGGAGTGATGGCTACACCTTC

d_gene: TRBD2
abundance: few
v_gene: TRBV5-1
j_gene: TRBJ2-6
CDR3aa: CASSLGAGGRGSGANVLTF
CDR3nt: TGCGCCAGCAGCTTGGGAGCGGGGGGCCGGGGCTCTGGGGCCAACGTCCTGACTTTC

d_gene: NA
abundance: NA
v_gene: TRBV18
j_gene: TRBJ2-7
CDR3aa: CASSPKGGYEQYF
CDR3nt: TGTGCCAGCTCCCCCAAAGGGGGCTACGAGCAGTACTTC